Below are 26 T cell receptor beta chains sequenced from a single sample in a study of sequential checkpoint blockade in melanoma. The method was immunoSEQ multiplex PCR; TCRdb's version includes in-frame clones alone and lacks a portion of them. Among almost 9,500 clones listed, about 25% were seen once. Treatment denoted: randomized to nivolumab then ipilimumab (arm A) or the reverse (arm B). Sequenced here: tumor tissue (inferred from file names), sampled from a patient given nivolumab and ipilimumab in sequence. The source is a human donor with melanoma.

This clone has only a few counts. This chain links TRBV6-8 with TRBJ2-2, with D tentatively TRBD1 (5 bases). The germline CDR1 and CDR2 sequences are MNHGY and SAAAGT. V was pared by 5 bases and J by 8 bases, with 15 bases between. This CDR3 is 14 amino acids long. CDR3 bases: TGTGCCAGCAGTGATGGTCAGGGCAGAGGGGAGCTGTTTTTT. Amino acids: CASSDGQGRGELFF.

This clone was picked up a small number of times. This sequence joins TRBV28 and TRBJ2-3; no firm D call. Germline V gene data show CDR1 as MDHEN and CDR2 as SYDVKM. The CDR3 length is 12 residues. V gave up 6 bases and J gave up 6 bases, with 10 bases separating them. This CDR3 reads CASSPPGDTQYF. The CDR3 DNA sequence: TGTGCCAGCAGCCCCCCTGGGGATACGCAGTATTTT.

The chain combines TRBV5-1 with TRBJ1-1, with 7 bases lining up with TRBD1. After removal of 0 bases from V and 5 bases from J, the junction contained 7 bases not matched to a gene. CDR3 size: 15 residues. Germline V gives CDR1 SGHRS, CDR2 YFSETQ. In DNA, the CDR3 is TGCGCCAGCAGCTTGGCCTACAGGGGCATAACTGAAGCTTTCTTT. Translating it yields CASSLAYRGITEAFF. The full variable domain, completed using reference TRBV5-1 and TRBJ1-1, is KAGVTQTPRYLIKTRGQQVTLSCSPISGHRSVSWYQQTPGQGLQFLFEYFSETQRNKGNFPGRFSGRQFSNSRSEMNVSTLELGDSALYLCASSLAYRGITEAFFGQGTRLTVV.

Judged by abundance, this clone is medium-sized. J is TRBJ1-6 and V is TRBV11-3; no firm D call. The CDR3 runs to 15 residues. Per the germline V gene, CDR1 is SGHNT and CDR2 is YENEEA. Trimming cost V 7 bases and J 7 bases, with 17 bases left between them. Here the CDR3 DNA reads TGTGCCAGCACCTTGCTTGGGATGGAGAATTCACCCCTCCACTTT. Its protein is CASTLLGMENSPLHF. Using reference TRBV11-3 and TRBJ1-6 for the parts outside the CDR3, the full variable domain is EAGVVQSPRYKIIEKKQPVAFWCNPISGHNTLYWYLQNLGQGPELLIRYENEEAVDDSQLPKDRFSAERLKGVDSTLKIQPAELGDSAVYLCASTLLGMENSPLHFGNGTRLTVT.

This clone has just a few counts. V gene TRBV13 combines with J gene TRBJ2-7; a possible D gene is TRBD2 (6 bases). Germline loops: CDR1 PRHDT, CDR2 FYEKMQ (reference sequence). The CDR3 contains 14 residues. V was pared by 3 bases and J by 3 bases, with 12 bases between. The CDR3 DNA sequence: TGTGCCAGCAGCTTGGGCGGGGTTTTCTACGAGCAGTACTTC. This gives the protein CASSLGGVFYEQYF.

This clone showed up just a few times. V and J are TRBV6-8 and TRBJ1-1; D is ambiguous. Trimming took off 0 bases at V and 10 bases at J, with 18 bases between the two ends. There are 15 residues in the CDR3. Germline CDR1 MNHGY, CDR2 SAAAGT. The CDR3 is CASSYSFGLIGSAFF. The CDR3 DNA is TGTGCCAGCAGTTACTCGTTCGGGTTGATAGGGTCAGCTTTCTTT.

The chain combines TRBV2 with TRBJ1-6; 9 positions agree with TRBD1. The CDR3 is 13 amino acids. The V gene end was trimmed by 5 bases and the J gene end by 13 bases; junction bases not matched to a gene: 6. Germline values: CDR1 SNHLY, CDR2 FYNNEI. The CDR3 sequence: CASSRGQGTPLHF. CDR3 nucleotides: TGTGCCAGCAGTCGAGGACAGGGGACCCCCCTCCACTTT.

V usage is TRBV15 and J usage is TRBJ1-1; maybe TRBD1 (5 bases). This CDR3 comprises 14 residues. Germline loops: CDR1 LNHNV, CDR2 YYDKDF (reference sequence). Between the trimmed V and J ends, which lost 0 bases and 3 bases, there was a span of 8 bases. The DNA for the CDR3 is TGTGCCACCAGCAGAGATCAAGGGGACACTGAAGCTTTCTTT. It encodes CATSRDQGDTEAFF.

The chain joins TRBV18 to TRBJ2-3; D perhaps matches TRBD1 (6 bases). V shed 2 bases and J shed 3 bases, with 9 bases lying between them. Germline V gene lookup returns CDR1 KGHSH and CDR2 LQKENI. The CDR3 length is 14 residues. The CDR3 protein is CASSPGTGTDTQYF. In DNA, the CDR3 is TGTGCCAGCTCACCAGGCACAGGGACAGATACGCAGTATTTT.

V gene TRBV28 combines with J gene TRBJ2-7; TRBD1 agrees at 12 bases. Germline CDR1 MDHEN, CDR2 SYDVKM. The CDR3 runs 15 residues. J was trimmed by 7 bases and V by 4 bases; bases with no gene match: 8. This CDR3 reads CASSSPGTGGREQYF. DNA of the CDR3: TGTGCCAGCAGTTCCCCCGGGACAGGGGGCAGAGAGCAGTACTTC. Looking up the rest from reference TRBV28 and TRBJ2-7 gives the full variable domain: DVKVTQSSRYLVKRTGEKVFLECVQDMDHENMFWYRQDPGLGLRLIYFSYDVKMKEKGDIPEGYSVSREKKERFSLILESASTNQTSMYLCASSSPGTGGREQYFGPGTRLTVT.

V usage is TRBV5-1 and J usage is TRBJ1-4; 9 bases fit TRBD1. This CDR3 is built from 17 residues. Germline assignment: CDR1 SGHRS and CDR2 YFSETQ. V lost 0 bases and J lost 0; bases outside the gene matches: 3. The CDR3 sequence is CASSLGTGVATNEKLFF. CDR3 sequence (DNA): TGCGCCAGCAGCTTGGGGACAGGGGTTGCAACTAATGAAAAACTGTTTTTT.

The chain has TRBV5-1 and TRBJ2-2; D is undetermined. CDR3 length equals 15 residues. The germline CDR1 and CDR2 sequences are SGHRS and YFSETQ. Trimming pared 0 bases from V and 4 bases from J, leaving 10 bases between. The CDR3 DNA follows: TGCGCCAGCAGCTTGGGTTTCCCTGCCACCGGGGAGCTGTTTTTT. Residues: CASSLGFPATGELFF.

The CDR3 nucleotides read TGTGCCAGCAGCTTGTGGGGGGGCTCCGGGGCCAACGTCCTGACTTTC. Protein product: CASSLWGGSGANVLTF. J is TRBJ2-6 and V is TRBV11-3; TRBD2 might be the D (7 bases). The CDR3 is 16 amino acids. V lost 3 bases, J lost 4 bases, and 13 bases lay in between. Per germline, CDR1 SGHNT and CDR2 YENEEA.

In its sample, this clone was seen a few times. The chain carries TRBV30 and TRBJ1-1; D gene unclear. Trimming shortened V by 4 bases and J by 7 bases, and 16 bases separated the two germline ends. CDR3 size: 13 residues. Germline V CDR1 and CDR2: GTSNPN, SVGIG (reference sequence). CDR3 loop: CAWIVAGQIEAFF. Here the CDR3 DNA reads TGTGCCTGGATCGTAGCTGGGCAGATTGAAGCTTTCTTT.

This clone turned up a few times. The chain uses TRBV6-8 and TRBJ1-5, with D unresolved. The CDR3 extends over 14 amino acids. Germline V gene lookup returns CDR1 MNHGY and CDR2 SAAAGT. Trimming cost V 4 bases and J 3 bases, with 10 bases left between them. The DNA of the CDR3 is TGTGCCAGCAGTTTCACAGATTTCAATCAGCCCCAGCATTTT. Protein sequence: CASSFTDFNQPQHF.

This clone has more than one count but fewer than ten. The J gene is TRBJ1-2, the V gene TRBV6-8, with D possibly being TRBD1 (5 bases). Germline V gene sequence: CDR1 MNHGY, CDR2 SAAAGT. This CDR3 has 15 amino acids. V dropped 6 bases and J dropped 0 bases, with 14 bases sitting between them. CDR3: CASRTSPTANYGYTF. As DNA, the CDR3 is TGTGCCAGCAGGACCTCGCCGACAGCTAACTATGGCTACACCTTC.

At least ten counts were recorded for this clone. V usage is TRBV6-8 and J usage is TRBJ1-2, with no clear D. V dropped 6 bases and J dropped 4 bases, with 15 bases sitting between them. The CDR3 loop spans 14 amino acids. Germline CDR1 MNHGY, CDR2 SAAAGT. The CDR3 nucleotides are TGTGCCAGCAGCCCGCCCAGAGTGGGCTATGGCTACACCTTC. It yields the protein CASSPPRVGYGYTF.

Sample share makes this clone medium-sized. V usage is TRBV11-3 and J usage is TRBJ2-2; either TRBD1 or TRBD2 may supply D (5 bases each). V lost 3 bases, J lost 4 bases, and 12 bases lay in between. The V gene's germline CDR1 is SGHNT and CDR2 YENEEA. CDR3 length: 15 residues. CDR3 DNA sequence: TGTGCCAGCAGCTTGGGCAGGGCGGGCACCGGGGAGCTGTTTTTT. Translation: CASSLGRAGTGELFF. The full variable domain, rest sourced from reference TRBV11-3 and TRBJ2-2, is EAGVVQSPRYKIIEKKQPVAFWCNPISGHNTLYWYLQNLGQGPELLIRYENEEAVDDSQLPKDRFSAERLKGVDSTLKIQPAELGDSAVYLCASSLGRAGTGELFFGEGSRLTVL.

This clone came up a few times. The chain employs TRBV6-8 and TRBJ1-2; TRBD1 is a possible D gene (5 bases). CDR3 length: 13 amino acids. Germline CDR1 and CDR2: MNHGY and SAAAGT. The germline V and J ends were trimmed by 2 bases and 7 bases, with 11 bases remaining between them. CDR3: CASSYTGGTGYTF. The CDR3 DNA sequence: TGTGCCAGCAGTTACACAGGAGGGACTGGCTACACCTTC.

The chain links TRBV9 to TRBJ1-2; tentative D call: TRBD1 (6 bases). CDR1 is SGDLS, CDR2 YYNGEE, per germline. The V and J ends lost 4 bases and 4 bases respectively, with 11 bases between them. The CDR3 covers 13 residues. The CDR3 coding sequence is TGTGCCAGCAGCAGGGGGTACAGCTATGGCTACACCTTC. Residues: CASSRGYSYGYTF.

The chain is built from TRBV10-2 and TRBJ1-5; D is ambiguous. The CDR3 sequence is 13 residues long. The V end lost 4 bases, the J end lost 3 bases, and 7 bases lay between the germline ends. Germline V gives CDR1 WSHSY, CDR2 SAAADI. CDR3: CASSGQYNQPQHF. The DNA of the CDR3 is TGCGCCAGCAGTGGCCAGTACAATCAGCCCCAGCATTTT.

This clone was counted between two and nine times. The rearrangement joins TRBV6-8 to TRBJ2-3; TRBD2 aligns across 11 bases. The CDR3 consists of 16 residues. CDR1 is MNHGY, CDR2 SAAAGT, per germline. V lost 4 bases to trimming and J lost 1 base; unmatched junction nucleotides: 4. CDR3 coding DNA: TGTGCCAGCAGTTTCGCTAGCGGGGGGCGCACAGATACGCAGTATTTT. The encoded protein is CASSFASGGRTDTQYF.

This clone was seen a few times. The chain links TRBV6-8 to TRBJ2-7, with unresolved D. The germline V gene encodes CDR1 MNHGY and CDR2 SAAAGT. Trimming removed 7 bases at V and 4 bases at J, with 14 bases between. The CDR3 is 13 amino acids. CDR3 sequence (DNA): TGTGCCAGCACCATGCAGCACCAATACGAGCAGTACTTC. Translation gives CASTMQHQYEQYF.

This rearrangement joins TRBV19 to TRBJ2-5; D is undetermined. This CDR3 has 12 residues. Trimming left V 5 bases short and J 9 bases short, with 13 bases between. In germline, CDR1 is LNHDA, CDR2 SQIVND (reference sequence). As DNA, the CDR3 is TGTGCCAGTAGTCTGGGCGTTACGGCCCAGTACTTC. It is translated as CASSLGVTAQYF.

This clone was detected ten times or more. The CDR3 sequence is CASSLGRLSGANVLTF. The CDR3 DNA sequence: TGTGCCAGCAGCCTCGGGAGACTCTCTGGGGCCAACGTCCTGACTTTC. The genes are TRBV11-3 and TRBJ2-6, with a tentative D call TRBD2 (6 bases). The CDR3 is made up of 16 amino acids. Trimming removed 5 bases at V and 0 bases at J, with 11 bases between. Germline V CDR1 and CDR2: SGHNT, YENEEA.

The V call is TRBV28, the J call TRBJ1-3, with 7 bases aligning to TRBD1. J lost 0 bases, V lost 5 bases, and 7 bases had no gene match. This CDR3 is 16 amino acids long. Per germline, CDR1 MDHEN and CDR2 SYDVKM. The CDR3 loop is CASSIGQVSSGNTIYF. CDR3 sequence (DNA): TGTGCCAGCAGTATCGGACAGGTCAGCTCTGGAAACACCATATATTTT.